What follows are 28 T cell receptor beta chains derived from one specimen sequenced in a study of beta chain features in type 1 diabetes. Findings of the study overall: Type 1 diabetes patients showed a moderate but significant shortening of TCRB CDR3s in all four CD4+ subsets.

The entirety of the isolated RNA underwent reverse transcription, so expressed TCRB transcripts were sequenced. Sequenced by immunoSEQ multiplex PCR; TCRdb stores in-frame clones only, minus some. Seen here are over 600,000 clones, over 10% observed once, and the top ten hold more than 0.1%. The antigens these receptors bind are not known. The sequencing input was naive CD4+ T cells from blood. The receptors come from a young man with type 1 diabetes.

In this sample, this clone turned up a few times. The CDR3 nucleotides are TGTGCCAGCAATACAGGGGGCCATCAGCCCCAGCATTTT. Its translation is CASNTGGHQPQHF. V and J are TRBV6-1 and TRBJ1-5; 9 bases align to TRBD1. The CDR3 runs 13 residues. Unmatched junction bases numbered 3, after V lost 7 bases and J lost 5 bases. Germline V gives CDR1 MNHNS, CDR2 SASEGT.

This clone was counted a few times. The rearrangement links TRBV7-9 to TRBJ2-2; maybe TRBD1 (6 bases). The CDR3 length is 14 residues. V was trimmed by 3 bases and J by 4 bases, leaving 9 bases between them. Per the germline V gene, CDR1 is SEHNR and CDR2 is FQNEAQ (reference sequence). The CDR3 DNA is TGTGCCAGCAGCTTCCTACAGGGCACCGGGGAGCTGTTTTTT. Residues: CASSFLQGTGELFF.

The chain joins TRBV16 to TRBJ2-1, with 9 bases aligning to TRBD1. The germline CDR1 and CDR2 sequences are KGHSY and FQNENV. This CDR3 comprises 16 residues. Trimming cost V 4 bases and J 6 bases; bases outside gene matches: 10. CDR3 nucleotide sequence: TGTGCCAGCAGCCCCCACGGGGGACAGGGCCCCAATGAGCAGTTCTTC. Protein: CASSPHGGQGPNEQFF. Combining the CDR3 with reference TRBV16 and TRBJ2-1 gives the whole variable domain GEEVAQTPKHLVRGEGQKAKLYCAPIKGHSYVFWYQQVLKNEFKFLISFQNENVFDETGMPKERFSAKCLPNSPCSLEIQATKLEDSAVYFCASSPHGGQGPNEQFFGPGTRLTVL.

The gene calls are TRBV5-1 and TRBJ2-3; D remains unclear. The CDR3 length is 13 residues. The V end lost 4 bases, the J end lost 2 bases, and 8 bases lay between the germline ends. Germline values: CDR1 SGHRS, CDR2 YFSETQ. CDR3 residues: CASSPVITDTQYF. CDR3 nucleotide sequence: TGCGCCAGCAGCCCCGTGATCACAGATACGCAGTATTTT.

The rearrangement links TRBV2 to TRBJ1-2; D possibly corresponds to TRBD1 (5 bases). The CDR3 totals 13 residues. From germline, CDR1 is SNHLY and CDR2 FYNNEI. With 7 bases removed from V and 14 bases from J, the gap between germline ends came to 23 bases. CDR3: CASTNSGAGPGTF. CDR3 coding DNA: TGTGCCAGCACCAACTCTGGGGCAGGTCCGGGGACCTTC.

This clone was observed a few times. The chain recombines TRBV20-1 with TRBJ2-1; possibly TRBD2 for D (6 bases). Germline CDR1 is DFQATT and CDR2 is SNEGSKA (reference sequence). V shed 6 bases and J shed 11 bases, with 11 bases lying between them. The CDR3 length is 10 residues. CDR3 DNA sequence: TGCAGTGCCACGGACTACCAGCAGTTCTTC. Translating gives CSATDYQQFF.

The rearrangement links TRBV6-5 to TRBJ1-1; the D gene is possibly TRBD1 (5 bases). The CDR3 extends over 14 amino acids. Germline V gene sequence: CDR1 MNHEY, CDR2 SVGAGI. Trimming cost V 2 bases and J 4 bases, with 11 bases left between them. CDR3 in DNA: TGTGCCAGCAGTTACACCTTGGGGGGCACTGAAGCTTTCTTT. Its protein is CASSYTLGGTEAFF.

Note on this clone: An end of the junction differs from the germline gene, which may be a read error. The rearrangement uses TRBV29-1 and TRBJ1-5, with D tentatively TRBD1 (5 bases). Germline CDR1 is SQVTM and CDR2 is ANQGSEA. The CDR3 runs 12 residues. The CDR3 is CSVEGVNQPQHF. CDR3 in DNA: TGCAGCGTAGAAGGGGTGAATCAGCCCCAGCATTTT.

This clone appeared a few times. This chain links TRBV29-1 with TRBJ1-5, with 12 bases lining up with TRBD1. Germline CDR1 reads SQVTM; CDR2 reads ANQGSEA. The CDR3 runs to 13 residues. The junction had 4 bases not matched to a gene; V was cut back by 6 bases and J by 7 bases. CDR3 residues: CSVGQGAGQPQHF. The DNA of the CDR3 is TGCAGCGTGGGACAGGGGGCAGGACAGCCCCAGCATTTT.

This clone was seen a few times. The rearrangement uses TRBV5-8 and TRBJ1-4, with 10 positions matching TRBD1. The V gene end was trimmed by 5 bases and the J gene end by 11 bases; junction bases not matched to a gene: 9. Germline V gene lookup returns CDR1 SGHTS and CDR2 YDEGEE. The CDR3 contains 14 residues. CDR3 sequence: CASSRDRGLVKLFF. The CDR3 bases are TGTGCCAGCAGTAGGGACAGGGGCTTAGTGAAACTGTTTTTT.

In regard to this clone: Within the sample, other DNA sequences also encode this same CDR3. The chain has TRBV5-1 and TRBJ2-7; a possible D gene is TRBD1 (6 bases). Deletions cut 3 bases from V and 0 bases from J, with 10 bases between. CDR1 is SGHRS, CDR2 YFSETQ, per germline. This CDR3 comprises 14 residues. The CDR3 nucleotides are TGCGCCAGCAGCTCTGACAGGAGCTCCTACGAGCAGTACTTC. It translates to CASSSDRSSYEQYF.

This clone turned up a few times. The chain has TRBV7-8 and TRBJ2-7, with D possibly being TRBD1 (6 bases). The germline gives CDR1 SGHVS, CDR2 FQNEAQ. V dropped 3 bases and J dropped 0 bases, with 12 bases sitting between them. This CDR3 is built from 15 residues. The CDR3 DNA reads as TGTGCCAGCAGCTTTGACAGGTCCGGCTCCTACGAGCAGTACTTC. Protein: CASSFDRSGSYEQYF.

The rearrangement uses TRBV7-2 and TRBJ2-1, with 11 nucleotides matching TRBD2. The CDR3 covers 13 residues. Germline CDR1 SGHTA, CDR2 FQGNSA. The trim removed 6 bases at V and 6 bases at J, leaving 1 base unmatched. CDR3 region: CASRGTSGNEQFF. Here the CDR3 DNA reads TGTGCCAGCAGAGGGACTAGCGGCAATGAGCAGTTCTTC.

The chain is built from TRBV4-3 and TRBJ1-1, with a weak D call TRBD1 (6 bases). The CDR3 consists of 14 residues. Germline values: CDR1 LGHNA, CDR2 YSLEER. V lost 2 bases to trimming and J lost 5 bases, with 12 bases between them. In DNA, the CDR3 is TGCGCCAGCAGCCAATTTAAACAGGGAACTGAAGCTTTCTTT. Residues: CASSQFKQGTEAFF.

CDR3 sequence: CASSLRPSGGSNEQFF. In nucleotides, the CDR3 is TGTGCCAGCAGCTTACGCCCTAGCGGGGGATCAAATGAGCAGTTCTTC. The V and J genes are TRBV13 and TRBJ2-1; 10 nucleotides line up with TRBD2. Trimming removed 2 bases from V and 7 bases from J; junction bases left unmatched: 8. Germline lookup yields CDR1 PRHDT and CDR2 FYEKMQ (reference sequence). CDR3 size: 16 residues.

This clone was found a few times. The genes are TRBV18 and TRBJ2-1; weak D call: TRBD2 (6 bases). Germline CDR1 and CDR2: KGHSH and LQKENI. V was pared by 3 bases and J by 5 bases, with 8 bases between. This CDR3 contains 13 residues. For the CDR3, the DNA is TGTGCCAGCTCACCGGGACTTGACAATGAGCAGTTCTTC. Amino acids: CASSPGLDNEQFF.

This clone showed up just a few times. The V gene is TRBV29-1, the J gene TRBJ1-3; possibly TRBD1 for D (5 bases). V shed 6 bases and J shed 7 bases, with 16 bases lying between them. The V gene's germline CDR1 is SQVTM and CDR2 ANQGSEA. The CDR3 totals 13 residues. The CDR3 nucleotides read TGCAGCGTGGCCGGGACCGCAGTTAACACCATATATTTT. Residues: CSVAGTAVNTIYF. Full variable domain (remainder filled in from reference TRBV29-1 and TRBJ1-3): SAVISQKPSRDICQRGTSLTIQCQVDSQVTMMFWYRQQPGQSLTLIATANQGSEATYESGFVIDKFPISRPNLTFSTLTVSNMSPEDSSIYLCSVAGTAVNTIYFGEGSWLTVV.

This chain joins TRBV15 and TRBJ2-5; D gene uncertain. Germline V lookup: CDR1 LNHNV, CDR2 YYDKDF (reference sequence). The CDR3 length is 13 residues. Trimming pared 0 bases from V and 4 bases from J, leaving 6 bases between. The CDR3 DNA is TGTGCCACCAGCAGAGATAGGTTAGAGACCCAGTACTTC. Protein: CATSRDRLETQYF.

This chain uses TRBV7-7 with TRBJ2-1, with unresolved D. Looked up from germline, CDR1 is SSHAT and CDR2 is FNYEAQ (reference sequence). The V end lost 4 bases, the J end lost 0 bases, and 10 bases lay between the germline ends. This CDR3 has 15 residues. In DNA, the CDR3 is TGTGCCAGCAGCTCGGACGCCTACTCCTACAATGAGCAGTTCTTC. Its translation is CASSSDAYSYNEQFF.

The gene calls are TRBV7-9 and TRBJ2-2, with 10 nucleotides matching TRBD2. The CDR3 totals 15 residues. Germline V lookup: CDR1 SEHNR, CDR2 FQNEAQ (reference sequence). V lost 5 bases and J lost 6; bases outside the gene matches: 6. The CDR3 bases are TGTGCCAGCAGCCCCCTAGCGGGGGTAGCCGGGGAGCTGTTTTTT. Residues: CASSPLAGVAGELFF.

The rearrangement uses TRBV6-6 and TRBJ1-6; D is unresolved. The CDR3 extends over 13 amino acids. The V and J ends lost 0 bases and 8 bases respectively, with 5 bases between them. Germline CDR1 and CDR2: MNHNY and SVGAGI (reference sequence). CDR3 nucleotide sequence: TGTGCCAGCAGTTACTCGGAAGATTCACCCCTCCACTTT. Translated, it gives CASSYSEDSPLHF.

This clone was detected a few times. The CDR3 DNA follows: TGCGCCAGCAGCGCCACCGGGACTAGTGGTTTCCATGAGCAGTTCTTC. This translates into CASSATGTSGFHEQFF. The chain is built from TRBV5-1 and TRBJ2-1; 8 nucleotides agree with TRBD2. Germline V lookup: CDR1 SGHRS, CDR2 YFSETQ. V gave up 4 bases and J gave up 8 bases; unmatched junction bases: 14. The CDR3 spans 16 residues.

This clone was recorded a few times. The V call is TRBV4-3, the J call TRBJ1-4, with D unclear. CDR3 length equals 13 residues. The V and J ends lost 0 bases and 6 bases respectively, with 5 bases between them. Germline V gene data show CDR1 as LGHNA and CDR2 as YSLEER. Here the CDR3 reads CASSQDFDEKLFF. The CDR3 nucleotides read TGCGCCAGCAGCCAAGATTTTGATGAAAAACTGTTTTTT.

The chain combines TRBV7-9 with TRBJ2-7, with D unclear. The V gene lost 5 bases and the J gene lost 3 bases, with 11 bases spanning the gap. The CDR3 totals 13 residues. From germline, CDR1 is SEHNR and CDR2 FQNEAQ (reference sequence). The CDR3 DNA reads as TGTGCCAGCAGCCCCCTGGCGGACTACGAGCAGTACTTC. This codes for CASSPLADYEQYF.

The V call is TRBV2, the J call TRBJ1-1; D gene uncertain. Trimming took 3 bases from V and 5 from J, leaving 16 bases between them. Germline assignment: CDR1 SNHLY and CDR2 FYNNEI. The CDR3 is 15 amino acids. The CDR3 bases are TGTGCCAGCAGTGATTGGGAGGGTCCTCGGACTGAAGCTTTCTTT. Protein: CASSDWEGPRTEAFF.

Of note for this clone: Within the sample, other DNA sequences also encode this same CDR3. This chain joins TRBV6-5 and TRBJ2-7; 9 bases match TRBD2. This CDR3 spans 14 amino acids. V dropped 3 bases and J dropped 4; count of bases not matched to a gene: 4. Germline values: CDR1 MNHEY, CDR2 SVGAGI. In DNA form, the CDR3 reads TGTGCCAGCAGTTATAGCGGGGGAGTTTACGAGCAGTACTTC. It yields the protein CASSYSGGVYEQYF.

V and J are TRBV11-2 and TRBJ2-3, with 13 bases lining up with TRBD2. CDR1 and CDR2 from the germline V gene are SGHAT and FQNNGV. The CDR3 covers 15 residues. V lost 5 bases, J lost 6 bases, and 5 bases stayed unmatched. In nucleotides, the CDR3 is TGTGCCAGCAGCACTAGCGGGGGGGCCTGGGATACGCAGTATTTT. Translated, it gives CASSTSGGAWDTQYF.

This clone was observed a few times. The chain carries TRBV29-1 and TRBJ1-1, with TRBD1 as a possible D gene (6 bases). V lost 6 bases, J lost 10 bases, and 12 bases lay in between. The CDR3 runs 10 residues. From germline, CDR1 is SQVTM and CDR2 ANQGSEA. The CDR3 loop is CSVYRVVAFF. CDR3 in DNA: TGCAGCGTATACAGGGTTGTAGCTTTCTTT.